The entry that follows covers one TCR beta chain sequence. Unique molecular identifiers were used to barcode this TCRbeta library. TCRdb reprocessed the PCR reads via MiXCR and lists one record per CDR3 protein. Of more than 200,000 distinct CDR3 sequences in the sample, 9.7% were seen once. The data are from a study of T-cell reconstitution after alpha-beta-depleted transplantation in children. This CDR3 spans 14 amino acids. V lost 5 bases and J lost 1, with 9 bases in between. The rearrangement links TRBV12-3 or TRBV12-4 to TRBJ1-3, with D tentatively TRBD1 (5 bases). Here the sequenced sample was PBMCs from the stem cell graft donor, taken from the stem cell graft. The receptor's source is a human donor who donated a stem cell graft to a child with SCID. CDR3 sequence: CASSVKGSGNTIYF. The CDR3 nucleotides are TGTGCCAGCAGTGTCAAGGGGTCTGGAAACACCATATATTTT.